These T cell receptor beta chains were read from a single sample in a study of blood T cells in healthy people across ages. TCRdb ran MiXCR on the 5' RACE reads and lists one entry per CDR3 protein. The data contain about 670,000 distinct CDR3 sequences, 52% of them singletons. Source material: blood. The origin of the receptors is a woman older than 75 in good health. Both conserved end residues are part of each CDR3. The order of the fields is V gene, J gene, clone size, CDR3 length, D gene, CDR3 DNA, CDR3 protein. A D gene is named only where the DNA matches it firmly. Clone size is given for some rows only: seen once, a few or many times, or a class if the clone is expanded.

TRBV5-1,TRBJ2-2,-,15,-,TGCGCCAGCAGCTTGGACTCTTCGAGCACCGGGGAGCTGTTTTTT,CASSLDSSSTGELFF
TRBV7-2,TRBJ2-5,few,14,-,TGTGCCAGCAGCTTAGGGGGTCGAGCGGAGACCCAGTACTTC,CASSLGGRAETQYF
TRBV7-9,TRBJ2-3,few,16,-,TGTGCCAGCAGCTTAGATTTAGGCGGGGGCACAGATACGCAGTATTTT,CASSLDLGGGTDTQYF
TRBV20-1,TRBJ2-3,many,11,-,TGCAGTGCTCCCAGGGGAGATACGCAGTATTTT,CSAPRGDTQYF
TRBV27,TRBJ2-1,-,15,TRBD2,TGTGCCAGCAGTACGAGCGGGGGGCCCTACAATGAGCAGTTCTTC,CASSTSGGPYNEQFF
TRBV13,TRBJ2-3,many,15,-,TGTGCCAGCAGCGCAGGCCAGACTAGCACAGATACGCAGTATTTT,CASSAGQTSTDTQYF
TRBV27,TRBJ2-3,many,14,TRBD2,TGTGCCAGCCGACTAGCGGGAGGGGGAGATACGCAGTATTTT,CASRLAGGGDTQYF
TRBV6-6,TRBJ2-7,many,13,-,TGTGCCAGCAGTTACGCCAGCTCCTACGAGCAGTACTTC,CASSYASSYEQYF
TRBV6-5,TRBJ2-1,many,11,-,TGTGCCAGCCTGGGGGACGGTGAGCAGTTCTTC,CASLGDGEQFF
TRBV7-3,TRBJ2-7,-,15,-,TGTGCCGGCAGCTTAGACGGGACCTCCTACAATGAGCAGTACTTC,CAGSLDGTSYNEQYF
TRBV2,TRBJ2-7,few,11,-,TGTGCCAGCAGTGGGAACAATGAGCAGTACTTC,CASSGNNEQYF
TRBV3-1,TRBJ1-1,many,14,-,TGTGCCAGCAGCCTAAGGGGTGGCGGCACTGAAGCTTTCTTT,CASSLRGGGTEAFF
TRBV20-1,TRBJ1-5,-,17,TRBD1,TGCAGTGCTAGGACGACAGGGGGCCCAAGATCAGGTCAGCCCCAGCATTTT,CSARTTGGPRSGQPQHF
TRBV29-1,TRBJ2-3,-,15,TRBD2,TGCAGCGTTGAAGAACTAGCGGGGGTCACAGATACGCAGTATTTT,CSVEELAGVTDTQYF
TRBV4-1,TRBJ1-1,few,15,-,TGCGCCAGCAGCCCCCGAGGGGCTATGAACACTGAAGCTTTCTTT,CASSPRGAMNTEAFF
TRBV5-1,TRBJ1-1,few,15,-,TGCGCCAGCAGCTTGTCCGGGACACAGAACACTGAAGCTTTCTTT,CASSLSGTQNTEAFF
TRBV6-1,TRBJ1-1,-,16,TRBD1,TGTGCCAGCAATCCCGACAGGGGGCGTGAAGGGGCTGAAGCTTTCTTT,CASNPDRGREGAEAFF
TRBV24-1,TRBJ2-1,many,17,-,TGTGCCACCAGTGATTCGCTTTTGGCGCCAAGCTACAATGAGCAGTTCTTC,CATSDSLLAPSYNEQFF
TRBV6-5,TRBJ2-3,-,15,-,TGTGCCAGCAGTTACGGGCTAGCCAGCACAGATACGCAGTATTTT,CASSYGLASTDTQYF
TRBV3-1,TRBJ2-2,-,15,-,TGTGCCAGCACCCAAGAAGGGGTAGTGATCGGGGAGCTGTTTTTT,CASTQEGVVIGELFF
TRBV14,TRBJ2-7,few,13,-,TGTGCCAGCAGCGCAATAAATGTCAATGAGCAGTACTTC,CASSAINVNEQYF
TRBV20-1,TRBJ1-5,-,14,-,TGCAGTGCTATCACCCCTGACTTCAATCAGCCCCAGCATTTT,CSAITPDFNQPQHF